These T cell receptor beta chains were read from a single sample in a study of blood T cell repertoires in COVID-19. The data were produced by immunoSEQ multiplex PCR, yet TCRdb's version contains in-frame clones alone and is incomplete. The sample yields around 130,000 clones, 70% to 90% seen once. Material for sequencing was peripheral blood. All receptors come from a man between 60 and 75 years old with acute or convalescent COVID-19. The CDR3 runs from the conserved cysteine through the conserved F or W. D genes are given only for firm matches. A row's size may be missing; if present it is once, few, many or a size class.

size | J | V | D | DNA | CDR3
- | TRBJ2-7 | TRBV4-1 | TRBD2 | TGCGCCGGAAGACCACTAGCGGGAGTTTGCTACGAGCAGTACTTC | CAGRPLAGVCYEQYF
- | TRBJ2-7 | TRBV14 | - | TGTGCCAGCAGCCAAGATCGGGTAGTTGTGTCCGAGCAGTACTTC | CASSQDRVVVSEQYF
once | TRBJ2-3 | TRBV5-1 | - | TGCGCCAGCAGCTTGGACGTAGTAAGCACAGATACGCAGTATTTT | CASSLDVVSTDTQYF
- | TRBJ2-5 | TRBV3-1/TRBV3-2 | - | TGTGCCAGCAGCCAACAGTTGTACCAAGAGACCCAGTACTTC | CASSQQLYQETQYF
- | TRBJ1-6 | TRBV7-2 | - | TGTGCCAGCAGCCGGGAGGGATATAATTCACCCCTCCACTTT | CASSREGYNSPLHF
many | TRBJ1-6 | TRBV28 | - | TGTGCGAGCTCCAGGGTTGATAATTCACCCCTCCACTTT | CASSRVDNSPLHF
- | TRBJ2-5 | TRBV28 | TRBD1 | TGTGCCAGCAGACGAGACAGGGTCGTGGAGACCCAGTACTTC | CASRRDRVVETQYF
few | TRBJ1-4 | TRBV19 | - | TGTGCCAGTCTCGGGAGGACTAATGAAAAACTGTTTTTT | CASLGRTNEKLFF
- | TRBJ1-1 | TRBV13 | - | TGTGCCAGCAGCTTAGATCCGGGGATCAGGACTGAAGCTTTCTTT | CASSLDPGIRTEAFF
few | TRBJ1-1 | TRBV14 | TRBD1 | TGTGCCAGCAGCGAATGGACAGGGGAATACACTGAAGCTTTCTTT | CASSEWTGEYTEAFF
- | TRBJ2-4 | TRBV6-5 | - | TGTGCCAGCAGTTACCTAAGGACAGCGGCCAAAAACATTCAGTACTTC | CASSYLRTAAKNIQYF
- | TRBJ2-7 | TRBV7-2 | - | TGTGCCAGCAGCTTAGAACGAGGATCCTACGAGCAGTACTTC | CASSLERGSYEQYF
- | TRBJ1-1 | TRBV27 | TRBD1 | TGTGCCAGCAGCCCGGACAGGGGGGGCACTGAAGCTTTCTTT | CASSPDRGGTEAFF
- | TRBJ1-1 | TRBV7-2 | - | TGTGCCAGCAGCTCTTCGGGGGGCCTCACGAGGGTGAACACTGAAGCTTTCTTT | CASSSSGGLTRVNTEAFF
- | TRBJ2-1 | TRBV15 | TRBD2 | TGTGCCACCAGCACTAGTTGGGCGGGAGGTAGTAATGAGCAGTTCTTC | CATSTSWAGGSNEQFF
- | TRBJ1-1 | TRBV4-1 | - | TGCGCCAGCAGCCAAGAGAGAATTAACACTGAAGCTTTCTTT | CASSQERINTEAFF
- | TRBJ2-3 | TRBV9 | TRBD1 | TGTGCCAGCAGCGCAGACAGGGGAGCGACAGATACGCAGTATTTT | CASSADRGATDTQYF
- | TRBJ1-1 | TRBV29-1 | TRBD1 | TGCAGCGCCGGGACAGGGGATCCTGTCACTGAAGCTTTCTTT | CSAGTGDPVTEAFF
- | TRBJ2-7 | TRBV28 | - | TGTGCCAGCAGTTTAATCCGACAGGGCGGGAATGAGCAGTACTTC | CASSLIRQGGNEQYF
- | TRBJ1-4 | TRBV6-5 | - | TGTGCCAGCAGGGGGTCGGGCGGGGAAAAACTGTTTTTT | CASRGSGGEKLFF
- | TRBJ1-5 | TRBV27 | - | TGTGCCAGCAGTTCAGGGGTGCGCTCTAGCAATCAGCCCCAGCATTTT | CASSSGVRSSNQPQHF
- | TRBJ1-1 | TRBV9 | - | TGTGCCAGCAGCCCCTCCGGTCCCACTGAAGCTTTCTTT | CASSPSGPTEAFF
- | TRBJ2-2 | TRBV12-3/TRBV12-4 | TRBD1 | TGTGCCAGCAGTTTACAACAGGGGGTGGGGCTGTTTTTT | CASSLQQGVGLFF
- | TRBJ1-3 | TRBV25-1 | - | TGTGCCAGCAGTGACCCCCTCACCATATATTTT | CASSDPLTIYF
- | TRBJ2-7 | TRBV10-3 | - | TGTGCCATCAAAAGAGGGAGGTCCTACGAGCAGTACTTC | CAIKRGRSYEQYF
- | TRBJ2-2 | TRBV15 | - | TGTGCCACCAGCAGAGTAAGGAGACTCACCTCCGGGGAGCTGTTTTTT | CATSRVRRLTSGELFF
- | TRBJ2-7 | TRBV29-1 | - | TGCAGCGTTGCCCCTCCGGGACAACTACCCTACGAGCAGTACTTC | CSVAPPGQLPYEQYF
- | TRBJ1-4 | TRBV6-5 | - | TGTGCCAGCAGTTTACAGTCCGGCGCAGGATATGAAAAACTGTTTTTT | CASSLQSGAGYEKLFF
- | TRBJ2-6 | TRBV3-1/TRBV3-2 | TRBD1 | TGTGCCAGCACCCCGGACAGGGGGCGAGCTGGGGCCAACGTCCTGACTTTC | CASTPDRGRAGANVLTF
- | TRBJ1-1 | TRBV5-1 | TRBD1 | TGCGCCAGCAGCCCGGACAGGTCCTCAATGAACACTGAAGCTTTCTTT | CASSPDRSSMNTEAFF
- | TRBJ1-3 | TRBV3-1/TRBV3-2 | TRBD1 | TGTGCCAGCAGCCACGGGACAGGGAGCGACACCATATATTTT | CASSHGTGSDTIYF
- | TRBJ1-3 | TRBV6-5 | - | TGTGCCAGTAGGGACAATGGCGGAAACACCATATATTTT | CASRDNGGNTIYF
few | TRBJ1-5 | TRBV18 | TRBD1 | TGTGCCAGCTCACCCGGGACAGGGAATCAGCCCCAGCATTTT | CASSPGTGNQPQHF
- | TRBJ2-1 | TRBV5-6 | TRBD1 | TGTGCCAGCAGACGGACAGGGCGATCCTACAATGAGCAGTTCTTC | CASRRTGRSYNEQFF
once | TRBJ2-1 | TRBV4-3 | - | TGCGCCAGCAGCCAAGATCCCCGGGGCAATGAGCAGTTCTTC | CASSQDPRGNEQFF
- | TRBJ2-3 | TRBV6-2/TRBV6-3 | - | TGTGCCAGCAGCCCTCGGGGGTCTAGCACAGATACGCAGTATTTT | CASSPRGSSTDTQYF
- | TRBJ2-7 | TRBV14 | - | TGTGCCAGCAGCCCCACAGGGAACTACGAGCAGTACTTC | CASSPTGNYEQYF
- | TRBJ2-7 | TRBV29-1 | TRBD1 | TGCAGCGTCGGACAGGGGAAATACGAGCAGTACTTC | CSVGQGKYEQYF
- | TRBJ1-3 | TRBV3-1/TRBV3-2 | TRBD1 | TGTGCCAGCAGCCTTGGACAGGGACGGGGAAACACCATATATTTT | CASSLGQGRGNTIYF
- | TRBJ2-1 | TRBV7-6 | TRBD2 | TGTGCCAGCAGCCCGGTAGCGGGAGTAATGGGTCGGGGCAATGAGCAGTTCTTC | CASSPVAGVMGRGNEQFF
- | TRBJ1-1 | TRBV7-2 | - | TGTGCCAGCAGCTTAGTCGGTGGGGAGAGCACTGAAGCTTTCTTT | CASSLVGGESTEAFF
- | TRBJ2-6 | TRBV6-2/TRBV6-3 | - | TGTGCCAGCAGTTCGCAGTCACCCTCTGGGGCCAACGTCCTGACTTTC | CASSSQSPSGANVLTF
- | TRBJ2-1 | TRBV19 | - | TGTGCCAGTAGTTTAACCAGCTACAATGAGCAGTTCTTC | CASSLTSYNEQFF
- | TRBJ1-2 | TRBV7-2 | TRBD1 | TGTGCCAGCAGCGGAAGATTCTCGGGACAGGGGTCCAAAAACTATGGCTACACCTTC | CASSGRFSGQGSKNYGYTF
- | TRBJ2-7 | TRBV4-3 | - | TGCGCCAGCAGCCGGGAGGTGTCCGCGGGAACCTACGAGCAGTACTTC | CASSREVSAGTYEQYF
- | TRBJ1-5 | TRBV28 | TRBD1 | TGTGCCAGCAGTTCCGGGACAGGGCCGGGCAATCAGCCCCAGCATTTT | CASSSGTGPGNQPQHF
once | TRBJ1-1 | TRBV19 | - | TGTGCCAGTAGTATAGACAGGGCTGGGAACACTGAAGCTTTCTTT | CASSIDRAGNTEAFF
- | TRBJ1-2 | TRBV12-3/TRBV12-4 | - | TGTGCCAGCAGTGGGGGGGACTATGGCTACACCTTC | CASSGGDYGYTF
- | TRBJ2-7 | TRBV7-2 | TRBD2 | TGTGCCAGCAGCCTCATAACTAGCGCCTACGAGCAGTACTTC | CASSLITSAYEQYF
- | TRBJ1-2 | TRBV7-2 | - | TGTGCCAGCAGCTCAGGACAGTCACTATCCTATGGCTACACCTTC | CASSSGQSLSYGYTF
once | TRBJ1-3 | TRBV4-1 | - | TGCGCCAGCAGCCAAGATCAAACGGGAAGGTTGAACACCATATATTTT | CASSQDQTGRLNTIYF
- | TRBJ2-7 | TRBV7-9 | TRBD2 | TGTGCCAGCAGTCGGACTAGCGGGAATCCTCTCGAGCAGTACTTC | CASSRTSGNPLEQYF
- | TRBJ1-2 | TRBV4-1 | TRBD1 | TGCGCCAGCAGCCAAGTGGGGACAGGGTCGTCCCTTAACTATGGCTACACCTTC | CASSQVGTGSSLNYGYTF
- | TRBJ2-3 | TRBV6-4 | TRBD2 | TGTGCCAGCAGTGAGTCTAGCGGGAGCGGCGATACGCAGTATTTT | CASSESSGSGDTQYF
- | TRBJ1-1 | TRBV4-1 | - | TGCGCCAGCAGCCAGATGACGACAGCGAACACTGAAGCTTTCTTT | CASSQMTTANTEAFF